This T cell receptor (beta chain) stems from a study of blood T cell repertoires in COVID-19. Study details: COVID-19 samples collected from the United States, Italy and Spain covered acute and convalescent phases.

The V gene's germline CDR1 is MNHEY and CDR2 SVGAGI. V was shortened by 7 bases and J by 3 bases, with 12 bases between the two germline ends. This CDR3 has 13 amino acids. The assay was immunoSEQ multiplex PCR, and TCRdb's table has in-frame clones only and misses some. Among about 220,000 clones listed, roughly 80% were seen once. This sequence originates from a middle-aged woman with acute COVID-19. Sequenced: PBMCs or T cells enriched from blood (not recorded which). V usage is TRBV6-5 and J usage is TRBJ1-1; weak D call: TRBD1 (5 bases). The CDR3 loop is CASKVREYTEAFF. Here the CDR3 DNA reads TGTGCCAGCAAGGTCAGGGAATACACTGAAGCTTTCTTT.